The clone carrying this T cell receptor (beta chain) came up many times. This specimen comes from a study of T cells in Graves' hyperthyroidism and ophthalmopathy. This CDR3 contains 11 residues. Germline lookup yields CDR1 SEHNR and CDR2 FQNEAQ (reference sequence). V was trimmed by 5 bases and J by 3 bases, leaving 5 bases between them. RNA transcripts gave rise to amplified TCR beta CDR3 regions. Using the HTBI primer set, a first-round RT-PCR was run on the TCR CDR3. TCRdb reanalysed the multiplex PCR reads using MiXCR and keeps one entry per CDR3 protein. The repertoire has around 720,000 distinct CDR3 sequences, under 45% of them found once; the top ten carry around a third.

The material sequenced was blood. The chain is built from TRBV7-9 and TRBJ2-7; D not resolved. The origin of this receptor is a woman aged 40 to 50 with Graves' hyperthyroidism. CDR3 in amino acids: CASSTNYEQYF. CDR3 nucleotide sequence: TGTGCCAGCAGCACCAACTACGAGCAGTACTTC.